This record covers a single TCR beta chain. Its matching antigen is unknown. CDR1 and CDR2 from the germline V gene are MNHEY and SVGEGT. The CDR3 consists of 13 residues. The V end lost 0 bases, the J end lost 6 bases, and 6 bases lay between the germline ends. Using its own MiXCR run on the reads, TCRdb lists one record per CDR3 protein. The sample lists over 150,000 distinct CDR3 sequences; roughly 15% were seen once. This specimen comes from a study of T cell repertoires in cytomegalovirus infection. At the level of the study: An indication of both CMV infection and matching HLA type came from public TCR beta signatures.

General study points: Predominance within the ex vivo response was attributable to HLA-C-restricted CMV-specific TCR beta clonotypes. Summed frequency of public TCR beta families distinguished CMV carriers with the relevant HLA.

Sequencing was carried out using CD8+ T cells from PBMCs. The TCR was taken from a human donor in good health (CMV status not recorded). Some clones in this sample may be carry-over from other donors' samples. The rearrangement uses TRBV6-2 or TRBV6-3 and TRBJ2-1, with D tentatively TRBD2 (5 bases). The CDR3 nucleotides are TGTGCCAGCAGTTACTCGGACTCCAATGAGCAGTTCTTC. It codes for CASSYSDSNEQFF.